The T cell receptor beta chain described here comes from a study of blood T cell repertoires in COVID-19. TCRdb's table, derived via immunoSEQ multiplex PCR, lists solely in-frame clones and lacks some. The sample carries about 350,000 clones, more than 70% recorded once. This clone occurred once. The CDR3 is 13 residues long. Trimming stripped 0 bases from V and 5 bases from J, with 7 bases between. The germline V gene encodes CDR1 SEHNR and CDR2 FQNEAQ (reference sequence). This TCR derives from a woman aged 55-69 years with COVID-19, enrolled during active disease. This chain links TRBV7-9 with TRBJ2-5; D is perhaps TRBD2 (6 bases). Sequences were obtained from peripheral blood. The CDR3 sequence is CASSLAAGETQYF. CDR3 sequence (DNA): TGTGCCAGCAGCTTAGCGGCGGGGGAGACCCAGTACTTC.